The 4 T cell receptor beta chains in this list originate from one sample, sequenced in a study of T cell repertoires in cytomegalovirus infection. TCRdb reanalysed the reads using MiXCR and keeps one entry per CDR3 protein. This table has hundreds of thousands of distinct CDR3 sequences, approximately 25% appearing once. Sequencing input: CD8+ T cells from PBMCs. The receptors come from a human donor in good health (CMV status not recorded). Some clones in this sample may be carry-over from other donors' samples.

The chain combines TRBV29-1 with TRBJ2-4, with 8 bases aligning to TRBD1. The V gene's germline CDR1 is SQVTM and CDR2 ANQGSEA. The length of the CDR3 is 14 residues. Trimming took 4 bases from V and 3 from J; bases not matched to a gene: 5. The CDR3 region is CSVGDRGDKNIQYF. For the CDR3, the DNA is TGCAGCGTTGGAGACAGGGGAGACAAAAACATTCAGTACTTC.

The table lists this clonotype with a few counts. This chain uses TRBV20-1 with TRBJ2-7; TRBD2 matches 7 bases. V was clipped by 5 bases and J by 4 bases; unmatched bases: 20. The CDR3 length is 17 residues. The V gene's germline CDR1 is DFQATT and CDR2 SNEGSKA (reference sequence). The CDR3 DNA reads TGCAGTGCTTCTCCCCCGCCCAGCGGGGTTGAGCTATACGAGCAGTACGTC. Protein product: CSASPPPSGVELYEQYV.

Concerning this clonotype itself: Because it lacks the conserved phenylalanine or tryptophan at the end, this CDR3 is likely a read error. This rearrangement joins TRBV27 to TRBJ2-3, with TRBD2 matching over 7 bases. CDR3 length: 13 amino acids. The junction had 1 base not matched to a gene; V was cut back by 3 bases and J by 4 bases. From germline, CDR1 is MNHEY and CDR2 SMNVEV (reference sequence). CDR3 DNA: TGTGCCAGCAGTTTGGCGGGGGCAGATACGCAGTATCTT. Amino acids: CASSLAGADTQYL.

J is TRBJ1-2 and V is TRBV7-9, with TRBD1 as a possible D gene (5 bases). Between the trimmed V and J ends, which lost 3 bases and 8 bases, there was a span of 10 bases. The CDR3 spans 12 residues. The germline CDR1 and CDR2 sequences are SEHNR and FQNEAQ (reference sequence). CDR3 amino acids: CASSFRRDGYTF. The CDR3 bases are TGTGCCAGCAGCTTCAGGAGGGACGGCTACACCTTC.